Listed here are 26 T cell receptor beta chains from one sample, sequenced in a study of OX40 agonist ivuxolimab in advanced cancers. This table comes from immunoSEQ multiplex PCR, and its TCRdb copy is limited to in-frame clones, with some not included. The data show 73,000 or so clones, with approximately 91% seen just once and over 0.75% held by the top ten. This material consisted of CD4+ or CD8+ T cells sorted from blood, taken in a trial of the OX40 agonist ivuxolimab. These receptors were taken from an adult with an advanced solid tumor such as melanoma, head and neck, liver or kidney cancer.

This chain links TRBV7-8 with TRBJ2-5, with TRBD2 matching 12 bases. This CDR3 comprises 15 residues. The germline gives CDR1 SGHVS, CDR2 FQNEAQ. V shed 4 bases and J 5 bases; nucleotides not matched to a gene: 5. CDR3 sequence (DNA): TGTGCCAGCAGCTCTAGCGGGGGGGCCCGGGAGACCCAGTACTTC. Amino acid sequence: CASSSSGGARETQYF.

V gene TRBV14 combines with J gene TRBJ1-2; TRBD1 might be the D (5 bases). V was cut by 1 base and J by 6 bases, with 15 bases left in between. The CDR3 is 15 amino acids. CDR1 SGHDN and CDR2 FVKESK come from the germline V gene. CDR3 nucleotides: TGTGCCAGCAGCCAAGTGGTCTTACGGGGGAATGGCTACACCTTC. It encodes CASSQVVLRGNGYTF. Complete variable domain (other parts from reference TRBV14 and TRBJ1-2): EAGVTQFPSHSVIEKGQTVTLRCDPISGHDNLYWYRRVMGKEIKFLLHFVKESKQDESGMPNNRFLAERTGGTYSTLKVQPAELEDSGVYFCASSQVVLRGNGYTFGSGTRLTVV.

The chain couples TRBV5-1 to TRBJ2-7, with 10 bases matching TRBD2. The V and J ends lost 4 bases and 0 bases, in that order; junction bases with no gene match: 10. This CDR3 region has 17 residues. Germline CDR1 and CDR2: SGHRS and YFSETQ. CDR3 residues: CASSKLAGGLNSYEQYF. In DNA, the CDR3 is TGCGCCAGCAGCAAGTTAGCGGGAGGACTTAACTCCTACGAGCAGTACTTC.

This sequence joins TRBV18 and TRBJ2-1; 7 nucleotides agree with TRBD1. In germline, CDR1 is KGHSH, CDR2 LQKENI. This CDR3 is built from 15 residues. V lost 2 bases to trimming and J lost 7 bases; unmatched junction nucleotides: 8. CDR3 nucleotides: TGTGCCAGCTCACCAAGGCAGGGGGTAGGAAATGAGCAGTTCTTC. As protein: CASSPRQGVGNEQFF.

The chain has TRBV5-1 and TRBJ2-1; TRBD1 agrees at 8 bases. V shed 3 bases, J shed 4 bases, and the junction held 6 bases outside the gene matches. Germline V gene data show CDR1 as SGHRS and CDR2 as YFSETQ. The CDR3 runs 15 residues. The CDR3 nucleotides read TGCGCCAGCAGCTCCGGGACAGGCACTTACAATGAGCAGTTCTTC. As protein: CASSSGTGTYNEQFF.

The gene calls are TRBV2 and TRBJ1-5, with D unclear. Germline V gene lookup returns CDR1 SNHLY and CDR2 FYNNEI. The CDR3 sequence is 14 residues long. The V end lost 2 bases, the J end lost 2 bases, and 7 bases lay between the germline ends. The CDR3 loop is CASSEFGRNQPQHF. CDR3 in DNA: TGTGCCAGCAGTGAATTCGGACGCAATCAGCCCCAGCATTTT.

The rearrangement uses TRBV7-6 and TRBJ2-7; possible D gene TRBD2, 6 bases. V dropped 5 bases and J dropped 5 bases, with 16 bases sitting between them. The CDR3 contains 14 residues. Germline CDR1 SGHVS, CDR2 FNYEAQ. CDR3 residues: CASSPRSGGDEQYF. DNA of the CDR3: TGTGCCAGCAGCCCCAGGAGTGGCGGGGACGAGCAGTACTTC.

The V gene is TRBV6-6, the J gene TRBJ2-7; D not certain. CDR1 is MNHNY and CDR2 is SVGAGI in the germline V gene (reference sequence). There are 13 residues in the CDR3. Trimming removed 7 bases from V and 9 bases from J, with 19 bases in between. The CDR3 sequence is CASINPGSSTQYF. DNA for the CDR3: TGTGCCAGCATCAATCCGGGCTCGTCGACGCAGTACTTC.

This chain links TRBV6-5 with TRBJ2-1; TRBD2 is a possible D gene (6 bases). CDR1 is MNHEY and CDR2 is SVGAGI in the germline V gene. Trimming cost V 5 bases and J 7 bases, with 15 bases left between them. The CDR3 has 14 residues. The CDR3 reads CASSLGGVRNEQFF. The CDR3 nucleotides read TGTGCCAGCAGTCTCGGAGGGGTAAGGAATGAGCAGTTCTTC.

The rearrangement joins TRBV7-2 to TRBJ2-4, with D possibly being TRBD1 (5 bases). The V end lost 4 bases, the J end lost 6 bases, and 10 bases lay between the germline ends. Germline CDR1 SGHTA, CDR2 FQGNSA. The CDR3 sequence is 13 residues long. Here the CDR3 DNA reads TGTGCCAGCAGCTCGGAAAGGGGAAACATTCAGTACTTC. Amino acids: CASSSERGNIQYF.

The chain recombines TRBV9 with TRBJ2-5; D is uncertain. CDR3 length: 13 amino acids. The germline V and J ends were trimmed by 3 bases and 2 bases, with 8 bases remaining between them. Germline CDR1 is SGDLS and CDR2 is YYNGEE. The chain's CDR3 is CASSATPQETQYF. CDR3 DNA sequence: TGTGCCAGCAGCGCCACGCCACAAGAGACCCAGTACTTC. Filled out from reference TRBV9 and TRBJ2-5, the complete variable domain reads DSGVTQTPKHLITATGQRVTLRCSPRSGDLSVYWYQQSLDQGLQFLIQYYNGEERAKGNILERFSAQQFPDLHSELNLSSLELGDSALYFCASSATPQETQYFGPGTRLLVL.

The CDR3 DNA reads as TGTGCCAGCAGTGGACAAACCGGGGAGCTGTTTTTT. Translation: CASSGQTGELFF. The rearrangement links TRBV6-1 to TRBJ2-2; D remains unclear. Germline V gene data show CDR1 as MNHNS and CDR2 as SASEGT. V was trimmed by 4 bases and J by 5 bases, leaving 5 bases between them. This CDR3 comprises 12 residues.

This CDR3 is CASSRTTGGTYNEQFF. The CDR3 DNA reads as TGTGCCAGCAGCCGCACGACCGGGGGGACCTACAATGAGCAGTTCTTC. The rearrangement uses TRBV14 and TRBJ2-1; 7 bases are shared with TRBD2. The CDR3 runs to 16 residues. J lost 2 bases, V lost 4 bases, and 8 bases had no gene match. CDR1 is SGHDN and CDR2 is FVKESK in the germline V gene.

The chain carries TRBV10-3 and TRBJ1-2; 11 bases match TRBD1. The CDR3 totals 15 residues. Trimming cost V 3 bases and J 2 bases; bases outside gene matches: 2. Germline CDR1 and CDR2: ENHRY and SYGVKD. CDR3 coding DNA: TGTGCCATCAGTGACCGGGACAGGGGGAACTATGGCTACACCTTC. It specifies CAISDRDRGNYGYTF.

The chain joins TRBV5-4 to TRBJ2-1; 10 nucleotides line up with TRBD2. Germline V CDR1 and CDR2: SGHNT, YYREEE (reference sequence). The CDR3 consists of 15 residues. The V segment lost 0 bases and the J segment 6 bases; nucleotides outside the gene matches: 3. The CDR3 DNA reads as TGTGCCAGCAGCTTGGGTAGCGGGGGGCTCAATGAGCAGTTCTTC. It translates to CASSLGSGGLNEQFF.

The rearrangement uses TRBV6-5 and TRBJ2-3; TRBD2 matches at 12 bases. This CDR3 has 16 residues. The germline CDR1 and CDR2 sequences are MNHEY and SVGAGI. V lost 4 bases, J lost 3 bases, and 5 bases stayed unmatched. This chain's CDR3 is CASSSATSGSTDTQYF. The CDR3 region has the DNA TGTGCCAGCAGTTCTGCGACTAGCGGGAGTACAGATACGCAGTATTTT.

The rearrangement joins TRBV5-8 to TRBJ2-7; 7 bases align to TRBD1. CDR3 length: 12 residues. Per germline, CDR1 SGHTS and CDR2 YDEGEE. Germline trimming cut 4 bases from V and 3 bases from J; bases unmatched to any gene: 1. The CDR3 DNA reads TGTGCCAGCAGCCGGGACAGCTACGAGCAGTACTTC. Translated: CASSRDSYEQYF.

The J gene is TRBJ2-7, the V gene TRBV7-2; possibly TRBD2 for D (5 bases). Germline CDR1 is SGHTA and CDR2 is FQGNSA. There are 16 residues in the CDR3. Trimming took off 1 base at V and 0 bases at J, with 13 bases between the two ends. The DNA of the CDR3 is TGTGCCAGCAGCTTAGAAGCGGACCTAAGCTCCTACGAGCAGTACTTC. The encoded protein is CASSLEADLSSYEQYF.

The rearrangement links TRBV5-1 to TRBJ1-4, with 8 nucleotides matching TRBD1. Unmatched junction bases numbered 4, after V lost 1 base and J lost 8 bases. The CDR3 length is 14 residues. Looked up from germline, CDR1 is SGHRS and CDR2 is YFSETQ. This CDR3 reads CASSLQGAREKLFF. CDR3 nucleotide sequence: TGCGCCAGCAGCTTGCAGGGGGCGCGGGAAAAACTGTTTTTT.

The chain links TRBV29-1 to TRBJ1-1; D is unresolved. Trimming left V 6 bases short and J 5 bases short, with 10 bases between. The germline gives CDR1 SQVTM, CDR2 ANQGSEA. This CDR3 has 11 residues. This CDR3 is CSVARQTEAFF. Written as DNA, the CDR3 is TGCAGCGTCGCCAGACAAACTGAAGCTTTCTTT.

The rearrangement uses TRBV7-2 and TRBJ1-1; 8 nucleotides align to TRBD1. From germline, CDR1 is SGHTA and CDR2 FQGNSA. This CDR3 has 15 amino acids. Unmatched junction bases numbered 9, after V lost 5 bases and J lost 4 bases. The DNA for the CDR3 is TGTGCCAGCAGCCTTTCAGGGGGCATCGTCACTGAAGCTTTCTTT. Translating it yields CASSLSGGIVTEAFF. The complete variable domain, with remaining parts taken from reference TRBV7-2 and TRBJ1-1, reads GAGVSQSPSNKVTEKGKDVELRCDPISGHTALYWYRQSLGQGLEFLIYFQGNSAPDKSGLPSDRFSAERTGGSVSTLTIQRTQQEDSAVYLCASSLSGGIVTEAFFGQGTRLTVV.

With respect to this clone: Distinct nucleotide sequences in the sample also encode this CDR3. The chain recombines TRBV7-3 with TRBJ2-5, with a possible D match to TRBD1 (6 bases). Germline values: CDR1 SGHTA, CDR2 FQGTGA. The CDR3 contains 15 residues. V was clipped by 4 bases and J by 4 bases, with 16 bases between them. CDR3 protein: CASSSTGTSGETQYF. For the CDR3, the DNA is TGTGCCAGCAGCTCGACAGGCACATCCGGAGAGACCCAGTACTTC. Looking up the rest from reference TRBV7-3 and TRBJ2-5 gives the full variable domain: GAGVSQTPSNKVTEKGKYVELRCDPISGHTALYWYRQSLGQGPEFLIYFQGTGAADDSGLPNDRFFAVRPEGSVSTLKIQRTERGDSAVYLCASSSTGTSGETQYFGPGTRLLVL.

The gene calls are TRBV9 and TRBJ2-2, with 10 bases identical to TRBD2. The CDR3 loop spans 17 amino acids. J gave up 5 bases and V 3 bases, and 10 bases lay outside the gene matches. From germline, CDR1 is SGDLS and CDR2 YYNGEE. The chain's CDR3 is CASSGGGLAVGTGELFF. In nucleotides, the CDR3 is TGTGCCAGCAGCGGGGGAGGACTAGCGGTGGGGACCGGGGAGCTGTTTTTT.

The rearrangement uses TRBV29-1 and TRBJ1-4, with D tentatively TRBD1 (5 bases). CDR3 length: 14 amino acids. Germline lookup yields CDR1 SQVTM and CDR2 ANQGSEA. Trimming cost V 1 base and J 8 bases, with 14 bases left between them. The CDR3 loop reads CSVEGTGTDEKLFF. CDR3 nucleotide sequence: TGCAGCGTTGAAGGGACGGGGACGGACGAAAAACTGTTTTTT.

This chain uses TRBV4-2 with TRBJ2-7; D remains ambiguous. Trimming shortened V by 4 bases and J by 1 base, and 11 bases separated the two germline ends. The germline CDR1 and CDR2 sequences are LGHNA and YNFKEQ. The CDR3 contains 14 residues. CDR3: CASSPDGRSYEQYF. Here the CDR3 DNA reads TGTGCCAGCAGCCCGGACGGACGATCCTACGAGCAGTACTTC.

The V and J genes are TRBV18 and TRBJ1-1; D remains unclear. Per germline, CDR1 KGHSH and CDR2 LQKENI. The CDR3 covers 14 residues. The germline V and J ends were trimmed by 8 bases and 7 bases, with 20 bases remaining between them. The CDR3 loop reads CASALSAGANEAFF. Here the CDR3 DNA reads TGTGCCAGCGCCCTCAGCGCAGGCGCTAATGAAGCTTTCTTT.